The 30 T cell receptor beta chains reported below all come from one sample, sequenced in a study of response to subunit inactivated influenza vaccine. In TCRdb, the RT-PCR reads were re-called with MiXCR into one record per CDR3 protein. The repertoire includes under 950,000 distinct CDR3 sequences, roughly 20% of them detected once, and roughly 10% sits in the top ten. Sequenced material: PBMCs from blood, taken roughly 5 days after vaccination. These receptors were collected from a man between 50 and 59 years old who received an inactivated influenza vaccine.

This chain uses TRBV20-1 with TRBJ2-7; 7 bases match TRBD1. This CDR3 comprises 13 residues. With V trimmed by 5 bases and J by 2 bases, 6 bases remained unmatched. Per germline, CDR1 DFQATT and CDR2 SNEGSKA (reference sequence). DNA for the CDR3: TGCAGTGCTGCTCGACAGGGCACCTACGAGCAGTACTTC. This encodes CSAARQGTYEQYF.

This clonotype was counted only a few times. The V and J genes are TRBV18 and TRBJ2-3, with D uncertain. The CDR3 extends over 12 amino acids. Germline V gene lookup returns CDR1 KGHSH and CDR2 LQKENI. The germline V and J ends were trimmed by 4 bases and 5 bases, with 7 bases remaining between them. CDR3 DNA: TGTGCCAGCTCACGGTCCAGAGATACGCAGTATTTT. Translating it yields CASSRSRDTQYF.

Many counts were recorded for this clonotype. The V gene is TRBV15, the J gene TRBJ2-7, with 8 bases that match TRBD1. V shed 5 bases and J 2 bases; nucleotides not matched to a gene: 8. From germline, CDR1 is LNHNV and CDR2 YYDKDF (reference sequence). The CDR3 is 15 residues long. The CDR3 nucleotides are TGTGCCACCAGCTCCGGCAGGGGGCTCACCTACGAGCAGTACTTC. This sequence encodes CATSSGRGLTYEQYF.

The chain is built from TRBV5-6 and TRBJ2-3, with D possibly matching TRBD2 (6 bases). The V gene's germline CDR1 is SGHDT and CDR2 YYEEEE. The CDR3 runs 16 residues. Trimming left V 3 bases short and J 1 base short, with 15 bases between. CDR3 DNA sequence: TGTGCCAGCAGCTCCGACCCTGGCGGGGGCACAGATACGCAGTATTTT. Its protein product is CASSSDPGGGTDTQYF. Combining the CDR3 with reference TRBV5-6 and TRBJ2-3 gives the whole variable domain DAGVTQSPTHLIKTRGQQVTLRCSPKSGHDTVSWYQQALGQGPQFIFQYYEEEERQRGNFPDRFSGHQFPNYSSELNVNALLLGDSALYLCASSSDPGGGTDTQYFGPGTRLTVL.

DNA for the CDR3: TGCAGTGCTATCCTACCCCCAGAGACCCAGTACTTC. Its protein product is CSAILPPETQYF. The chain joins TRBV20-1 to TRBJ2-5; D is undetermined. V was clipped by 4 bases and J by 4 bases, with 10 bases between them. CDR3 size: 12 residues. CDR1 is DFQATT, CDR2 SNEGSKA, per germline (reference sequence).

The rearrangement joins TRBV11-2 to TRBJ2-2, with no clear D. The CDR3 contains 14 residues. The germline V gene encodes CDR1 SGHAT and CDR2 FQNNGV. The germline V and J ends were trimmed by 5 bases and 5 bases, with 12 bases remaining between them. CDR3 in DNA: TGTGCCAGCAGCACCATATACCCTACCGGGGAGCTGTTTTTT. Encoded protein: CASSTIYPTGELFF.

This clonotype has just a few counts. The CDR3 bases are TGTGCCATCAGTGAGTCGTCCCTCCAGGCAGATACGCAGTATTTT. This translates into CAISESSLQADTQYF. The chain joins TRBV10-3 to TRBJ2-3; no definite D call. The length of the CDR3 is 15 residues. V was clipped by 0 bases and J by 4 bases, with 11 bases between them. The germline V gene has CDR1 ENHRY and CDR2 SYGVKD.

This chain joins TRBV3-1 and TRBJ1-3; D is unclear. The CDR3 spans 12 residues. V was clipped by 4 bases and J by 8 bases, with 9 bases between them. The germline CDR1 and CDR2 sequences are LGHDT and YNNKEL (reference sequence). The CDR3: CASSLRRDTIYF. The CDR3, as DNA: TGTGCCAGCAGCCTCAGAAGAGACACCATATATTTT.

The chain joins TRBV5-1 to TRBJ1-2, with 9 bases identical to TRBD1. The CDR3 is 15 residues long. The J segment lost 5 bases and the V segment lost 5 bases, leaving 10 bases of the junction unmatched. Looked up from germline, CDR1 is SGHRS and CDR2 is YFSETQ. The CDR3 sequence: CASSSQQGAYYGYTF. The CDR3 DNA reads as TGCGCCAGCAGTTCGCAACAGGGGGCGTATTATGGCTACACCTTC.

Here the CDR3 DNA reads TGTGCCATCAGGGAAGGGCTGACCTCTGGAAACACCATATATTTT. Translating gives CAIREGLTSGNTIYF. The chain joins TRBV10-3 to TRBJ1-3; D is unclear. Germline V gene data show CDR1 as ENHRY and CDR2 as SYGVKD. The V end was cut by 6 bases, the J end by 0 bases, with 12 bases between. The CDR3 loop spans 15 amino acids.

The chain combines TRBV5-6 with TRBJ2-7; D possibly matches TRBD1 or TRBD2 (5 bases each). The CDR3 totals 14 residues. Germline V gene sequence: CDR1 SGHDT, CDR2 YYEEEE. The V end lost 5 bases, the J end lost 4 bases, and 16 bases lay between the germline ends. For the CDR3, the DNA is TGTGCCAGCAGTTCCGGGACGGACCTTTACGAGCAGTACTTC. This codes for CASSSGTDLYEQYF.

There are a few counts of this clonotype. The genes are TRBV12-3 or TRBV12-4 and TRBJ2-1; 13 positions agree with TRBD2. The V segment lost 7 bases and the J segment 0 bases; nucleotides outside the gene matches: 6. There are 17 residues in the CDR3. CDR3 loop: CASIFRLAGGSYNEQFF. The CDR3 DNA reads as TGTGCCAGCATCTTTAGACTAGCGGGAGGCTCCTACAATGAGCAGTTCTTC.

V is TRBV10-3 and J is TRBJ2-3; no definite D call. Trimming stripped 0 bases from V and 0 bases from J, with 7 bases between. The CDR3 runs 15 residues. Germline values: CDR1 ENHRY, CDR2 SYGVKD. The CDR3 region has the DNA TGTGCCATCAGTGAGTCTCCGACAAGCACAGATACGCAGTATTTT. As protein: CAISESPTSTDTQYF.

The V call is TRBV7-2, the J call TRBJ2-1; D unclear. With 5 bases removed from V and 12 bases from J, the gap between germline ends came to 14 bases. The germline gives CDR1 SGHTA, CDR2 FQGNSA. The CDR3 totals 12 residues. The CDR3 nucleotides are TGTGCCAGCAGCCCATCCTTACTGTGGCAGTTCTTC. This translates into CASSPSLLWQFF.

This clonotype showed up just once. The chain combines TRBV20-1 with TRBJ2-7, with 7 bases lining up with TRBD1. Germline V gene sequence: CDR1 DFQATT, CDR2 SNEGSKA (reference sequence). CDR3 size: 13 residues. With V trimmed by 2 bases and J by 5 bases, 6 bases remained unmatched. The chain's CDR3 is CSARPNRGNEQYF. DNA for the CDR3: TGCAGTGCTAGACCGAACAGGGGTAACGAGCAGTACTTC.

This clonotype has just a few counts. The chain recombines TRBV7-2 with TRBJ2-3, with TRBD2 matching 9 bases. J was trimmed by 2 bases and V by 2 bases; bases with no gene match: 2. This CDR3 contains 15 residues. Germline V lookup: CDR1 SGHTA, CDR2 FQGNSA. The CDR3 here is CASSLRGRATDTQYF. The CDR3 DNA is TGTGCCAGCAGCTTACGCGGGAGGGCCACAGATACGCAGTATTTT.

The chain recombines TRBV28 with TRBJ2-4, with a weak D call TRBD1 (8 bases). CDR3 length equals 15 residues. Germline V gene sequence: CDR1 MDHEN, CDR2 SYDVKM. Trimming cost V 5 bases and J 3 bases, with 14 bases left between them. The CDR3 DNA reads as TGTGCCAGCAGTGAATACAGGGGGGGCAAAAACATTCAGTACTTC. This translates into CASSEYRGGKNIQYF.

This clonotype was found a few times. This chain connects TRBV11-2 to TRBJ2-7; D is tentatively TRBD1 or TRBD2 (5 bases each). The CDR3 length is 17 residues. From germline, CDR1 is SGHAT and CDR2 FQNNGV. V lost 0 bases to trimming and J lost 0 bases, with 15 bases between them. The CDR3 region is CASSLDRWQGASYEQYF. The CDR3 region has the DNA TGTGCCAGCAGCTTAGATCGTTGGCAGGGAGCCTCCTACGAGCAGTACTTC.

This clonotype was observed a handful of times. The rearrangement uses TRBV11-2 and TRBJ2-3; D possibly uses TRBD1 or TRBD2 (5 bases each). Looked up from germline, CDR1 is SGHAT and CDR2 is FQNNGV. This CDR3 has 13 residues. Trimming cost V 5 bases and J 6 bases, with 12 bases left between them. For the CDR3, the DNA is TGTGCCAGCAGCGGGGGACCGGCGGATACGCAGTATTTT. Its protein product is CASSGGPADTQYF. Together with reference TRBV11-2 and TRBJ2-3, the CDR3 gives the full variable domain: EAGVAQSPRYKIIEKRQSVAFWCNPISGHATLYWYQQILGQGPKLLIQFQNNGVVDDSQLPKDRFSAERLKGVDSTLKIQPAKLEDSAVYLCASSGGPADTQYFGPGTRLTVL.

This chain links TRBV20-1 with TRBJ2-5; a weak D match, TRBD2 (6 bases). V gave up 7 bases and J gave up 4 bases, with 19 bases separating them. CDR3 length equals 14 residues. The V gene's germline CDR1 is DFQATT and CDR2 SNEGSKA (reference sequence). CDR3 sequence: CSVLTSFGPETQYF. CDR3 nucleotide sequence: TGCAGTGTTTTGACTAGTTTCGGCCCAGAGACCCAGTACTTC.

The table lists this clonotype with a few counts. CDR3: CASSQEAVTKTQYF. DNA for the CDR3: TGTGCCAGCAGCCAAGAGGCGGTTACGAAGACCCAGTACTTC. The chain uses TRBV3-1 and TRBJ2-5; no firm D call. The CDR3 totals 14 residues. Germline assignment: CDR1 LGHDT and CDR2 YNNKEL (reference sequence). The V end lost 0 bases, the J end lost 6 bases, and 11 bases lay between the germline ends.

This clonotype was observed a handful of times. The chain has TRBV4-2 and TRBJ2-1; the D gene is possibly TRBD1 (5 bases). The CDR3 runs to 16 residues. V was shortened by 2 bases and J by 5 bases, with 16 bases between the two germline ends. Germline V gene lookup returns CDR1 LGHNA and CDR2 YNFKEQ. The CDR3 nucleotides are TGTGCCAGCAGCCAAAGACCAGGGTCCTATGACAATGAGCAGTTCTTC. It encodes CASSQRPGSYDNEQFF.

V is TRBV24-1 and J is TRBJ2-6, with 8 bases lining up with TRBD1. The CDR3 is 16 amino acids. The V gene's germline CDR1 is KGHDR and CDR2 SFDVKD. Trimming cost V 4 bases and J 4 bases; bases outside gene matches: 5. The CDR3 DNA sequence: TGTGCCACCAGTGAACCGGACAGGGCCGGGGCCAACGTCCTGACTTTC. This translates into CATSEPDRAGANVLTF.

CDR3 sequence (DNA): TGTGCCAGCAGTTACTCGATCGGGCCTTCCTACGAGCAGTACTTC. This sequence encodes CASSYSIGPSYEQYF. The rearrangement links TRBV6-5 to TRBJ2-7, with D unclear. Per the germline V gene, CDR1 is MNHEY and CDR2 is SVGAGI. Trimming pared 0 bases from V and 1 base from J, leaving 10 bases between. The length of the CDR3 is 15 residues.

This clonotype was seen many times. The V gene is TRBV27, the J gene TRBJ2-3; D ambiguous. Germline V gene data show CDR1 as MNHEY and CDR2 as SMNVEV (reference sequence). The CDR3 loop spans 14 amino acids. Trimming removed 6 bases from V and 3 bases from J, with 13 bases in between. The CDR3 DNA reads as TGTGCCAGCAGAAAGACAAGACGGACAGATACGCAGTATTTT. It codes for CASRKTRRTDTQYF.

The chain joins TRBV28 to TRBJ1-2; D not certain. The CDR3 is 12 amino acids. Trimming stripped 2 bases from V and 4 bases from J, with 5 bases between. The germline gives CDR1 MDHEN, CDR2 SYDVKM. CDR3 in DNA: TGTGCCAGCAGTTTAAACCTCTATGGCTACACCTTC. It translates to CASSLNLYGYTF.

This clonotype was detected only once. The CDR3: CASSLDLGTSGSETQYF. As DNA, the CDR3 is TGCGCCAGCAGCTTGGATTTGGGGACTAGCGGGAGTGAGACCCAGTACTTC. The chain combines TRBV5-1 with TRBJ2-5; 14 bases agree with TRBD2. The length of the CDR3 is 17 residues. CDR1 and CDR2 (germline): SGHRS, YFSETQ. V lost 0 bases, J lost 5 bases, and 6 bases stayed unmatched.

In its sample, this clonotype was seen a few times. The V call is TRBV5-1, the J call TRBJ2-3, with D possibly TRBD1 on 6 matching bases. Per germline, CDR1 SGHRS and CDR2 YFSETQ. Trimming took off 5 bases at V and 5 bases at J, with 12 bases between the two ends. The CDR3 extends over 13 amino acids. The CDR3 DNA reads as TGCGCCAGCAGGAAGGGGGACGGAGATACGCAGTATTTT. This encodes CASRKGDGDTQYF.

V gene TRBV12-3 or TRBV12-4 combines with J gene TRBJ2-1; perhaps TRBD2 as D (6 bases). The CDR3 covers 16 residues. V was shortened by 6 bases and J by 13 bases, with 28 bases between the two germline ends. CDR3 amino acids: CASRGLRAGLPIGQFF. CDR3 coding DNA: TGTGCCAGCAGGGGACTCCGGGCGGGTTTGCCGATTGGCCAGTTCTTC.

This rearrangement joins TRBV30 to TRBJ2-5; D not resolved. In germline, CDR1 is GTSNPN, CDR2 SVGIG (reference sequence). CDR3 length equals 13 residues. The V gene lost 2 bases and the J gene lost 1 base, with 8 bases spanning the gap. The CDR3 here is CAWSRFTQETQYF. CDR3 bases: TGTGCCTGGAGTAGATTCACCCAAGAGACCCAGTACTTC.